The next 4 T cell receptor beta chains were all read from a single sample in a study of T cells in Graves' hyperthyroidism and ophthalmopathy. TCR beta CDR3 regions were amplified from RNA transcripts. An initial round of RT-PCR targeting the TCR CDR3 relied on the HTBI primer set. TCRdb re-called the multiplex PCR reads with MiXCR, one entry per CDR3 protein. The profile shows 450,000 to 650,000 distinct CDR3 sequences, roughly 17% of them singletons. Material: blood. The receptor set was obtained from a woman younger than 30 with Graves' ophthalmopathy.

Only a few counts were recorded for this clonotype. V is TRBV7-9 and J is TRBJ1-1; 9 bases agree with TRBD1. The V gene's germline CDR1 is SEHNR and CDR2 FQNEAQ (reference sequence). The CDR3 covers 18 residues. The V gene end was trimmed by 5 bases and the J gene end by 7 bases; junction bases not matched to a gene: 20. CDR3: CASSLGDRVEGRVGEAFF. CDR3 nucleotides: TGTGCCAGCAGCCTAGGGGACAGGGTCGAAGGGCGAGTAGGTGAAGCTTTCTTT.

This rearrangement joins TRBV11-2 to TRBJ2-7, with D maybe TRBD1 (6 bases). V lost 6 bases and J lost 2, with 17 bases in between. The CDR3 consists of 15 residues. Germline V lookup: CDR1 SGHAT, CDR2 FQNNGV. The CDR3 is CASRLGDIETYEQYF. The CDR3 DNA follows: TGTGCCAGCAGACTAGGGGACATCGAAACCTACGAGCAGTACTTC.

The J gene is TRBJ2-1, the V gene TRBV5-1; 10 bases fit TRBD2. Germline CDR1 SGHRS, CDR2 YFSETQ. The V and J ends lost 3 bases and 2 bases, in that order; junction bases with no gene match: 2. The CDR3 totals 15 residues. The CDR3 DNA reads as TGCGCCAGCAGCTCAACTAGCGGGACCTACAATGAGCAGTTCTTC. Translating gives CASSSTSGTYNEQFF.

V and J are TRBV11-2 and TRBJ2-2; D unclear. The CDR3 totals 12 residues. Trimming took off 6 bases at V and 7 bases at J, with 9 bases between the two ends. Germline CDR1 reads SGHAT; CDR2 reads FQNNGV. The CDR3 sequence: CASRLSIGELFF. The CDR3, as DNA: TGTGCCAGCAGGTTGAGTATCGGGGAGCTGTTTTTT. Supplemented by reference TRBV11-2 and TRBJ2-2, the full variable domain reads EAGVAQSPRYKIIEKRQSVAFWCNPISGHATLYWYQQILGQGPKLLIQFQNNGVVDDSQLPKDRFSAERLKGVDSTLKIQPAKLEDSAVYLCASRLSIGELFFGEGSRLTVL.